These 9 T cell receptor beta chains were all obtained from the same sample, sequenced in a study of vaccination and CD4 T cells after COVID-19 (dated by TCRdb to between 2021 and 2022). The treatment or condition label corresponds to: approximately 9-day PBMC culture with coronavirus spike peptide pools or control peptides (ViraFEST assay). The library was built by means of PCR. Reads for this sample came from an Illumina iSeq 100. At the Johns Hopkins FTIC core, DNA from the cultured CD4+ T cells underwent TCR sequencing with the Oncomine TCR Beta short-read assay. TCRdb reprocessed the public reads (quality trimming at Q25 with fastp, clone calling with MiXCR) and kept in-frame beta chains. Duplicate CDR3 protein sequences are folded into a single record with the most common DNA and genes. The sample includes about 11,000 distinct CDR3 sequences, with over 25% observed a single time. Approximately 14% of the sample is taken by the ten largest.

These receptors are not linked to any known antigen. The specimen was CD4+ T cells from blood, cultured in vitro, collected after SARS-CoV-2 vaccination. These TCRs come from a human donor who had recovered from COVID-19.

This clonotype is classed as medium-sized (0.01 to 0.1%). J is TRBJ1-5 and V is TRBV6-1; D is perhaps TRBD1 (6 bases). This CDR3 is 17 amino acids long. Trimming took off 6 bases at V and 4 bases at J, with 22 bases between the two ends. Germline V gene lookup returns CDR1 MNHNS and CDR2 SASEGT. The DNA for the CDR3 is TGTGCCAGCAGCGCCCCGAAGGGGCAGGGGCGGAATCAGCCCCAGCATTTT. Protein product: CASSAPKGQGRNQPQHF.

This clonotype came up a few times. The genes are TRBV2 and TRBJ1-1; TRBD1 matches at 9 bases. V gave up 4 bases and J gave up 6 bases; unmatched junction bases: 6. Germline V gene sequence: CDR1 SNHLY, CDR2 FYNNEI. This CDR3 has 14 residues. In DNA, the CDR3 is TGTGCCAGCAGTGGGGACAGGGTCAATGCTGAAGCTTTCTTT. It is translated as CASSGDRVNAEAFF.

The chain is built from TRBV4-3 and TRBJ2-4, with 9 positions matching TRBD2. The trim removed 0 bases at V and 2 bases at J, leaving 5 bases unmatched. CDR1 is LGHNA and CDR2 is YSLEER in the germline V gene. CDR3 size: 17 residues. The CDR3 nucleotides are TGCGCCAGCAGCCAAGATCCGCTAGCGGGATCCAAAAACATTCAGTACTTC. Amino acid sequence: CASSQDPLAGSKNIQYF.

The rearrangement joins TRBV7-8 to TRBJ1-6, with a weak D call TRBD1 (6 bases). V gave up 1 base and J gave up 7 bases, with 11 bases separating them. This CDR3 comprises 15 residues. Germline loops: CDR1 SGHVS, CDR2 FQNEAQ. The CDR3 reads CASSLGGAGNSPLHF. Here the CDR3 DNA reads TGTGCCAGCAGCTTAGGGGGGGCAGGCAATTCACCCCTCCACTTT.

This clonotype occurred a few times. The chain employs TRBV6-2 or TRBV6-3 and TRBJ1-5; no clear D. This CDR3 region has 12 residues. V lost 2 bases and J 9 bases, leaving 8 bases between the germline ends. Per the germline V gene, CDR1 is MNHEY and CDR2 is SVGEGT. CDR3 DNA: TGTGCCAGCAGTTACCCCGCCGGGCCCCAGCATTTT. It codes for CASSYPAGPQHF.

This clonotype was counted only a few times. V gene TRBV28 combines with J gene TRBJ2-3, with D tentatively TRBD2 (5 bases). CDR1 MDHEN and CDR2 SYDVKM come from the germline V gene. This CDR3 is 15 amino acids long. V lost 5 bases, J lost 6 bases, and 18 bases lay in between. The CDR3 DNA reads TGTGCCAGCAGTCCTACTAGGCCCGCCGGGGATACGCAGTATTTT. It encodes CASSPTRPAGDTQYF.

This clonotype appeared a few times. The CDR3 DNA follows: TGTGCCAGCAGTTCCGGAGCCCAGGGGGGGGAGACCCAGTACTTC. This codes for CASSSGAQGGETQYF. The rearrangement uses TRBV7-9 and TRBJ2-5; perhaps D is TRBD1 or TRBD2 (7 bases each). In germline, CDR1 is SEHNR, CDR2 FQNEAQ (reference sequence). This CDR3 region has 15 residues. V shed 6 bases and J shed 5 bases, with 19 bases lying between them.

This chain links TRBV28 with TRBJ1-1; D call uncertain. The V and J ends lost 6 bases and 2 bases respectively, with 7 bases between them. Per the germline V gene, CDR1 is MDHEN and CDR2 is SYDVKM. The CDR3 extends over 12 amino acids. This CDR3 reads CASSQVNTEAFF. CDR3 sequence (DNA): TGTGCCAGCAGCCAGGTAAACACTGAAGCTTTCTTT.

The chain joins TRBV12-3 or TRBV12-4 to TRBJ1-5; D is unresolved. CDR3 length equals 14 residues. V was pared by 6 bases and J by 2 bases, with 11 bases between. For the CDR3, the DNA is TGTGCCAGCAGCTCCCGACGGGGCAATCAGCCCCAGCATTTT. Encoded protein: CASSSRRGNQPQHF.